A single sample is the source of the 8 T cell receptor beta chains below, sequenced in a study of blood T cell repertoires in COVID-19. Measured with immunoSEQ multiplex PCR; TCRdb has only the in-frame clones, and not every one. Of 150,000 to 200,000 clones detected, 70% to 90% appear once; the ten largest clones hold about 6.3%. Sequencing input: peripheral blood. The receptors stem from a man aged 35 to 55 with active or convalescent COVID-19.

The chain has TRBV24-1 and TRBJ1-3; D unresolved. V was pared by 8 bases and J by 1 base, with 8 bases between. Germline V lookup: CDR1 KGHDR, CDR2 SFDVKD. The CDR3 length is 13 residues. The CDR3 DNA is TGTGCCACCACGGGTGCTTCTGGAAACACCATATATTTT. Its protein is CATTGASGNTIYF.

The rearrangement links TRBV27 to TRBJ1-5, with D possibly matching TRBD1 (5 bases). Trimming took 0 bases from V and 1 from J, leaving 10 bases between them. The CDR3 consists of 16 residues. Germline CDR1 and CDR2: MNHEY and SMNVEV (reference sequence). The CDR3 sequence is CASSLSGGVSNQPQHF. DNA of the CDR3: TGTGCCAGCAGTTTATCCGGGGGGGTGAGCAATCAGCCCCAGCATTTT.

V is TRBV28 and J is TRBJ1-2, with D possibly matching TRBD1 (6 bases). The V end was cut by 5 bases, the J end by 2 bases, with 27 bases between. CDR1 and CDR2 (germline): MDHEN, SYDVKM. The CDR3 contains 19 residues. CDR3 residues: CASSPQGYRVEFGNYGYTF. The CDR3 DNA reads TGTGCCAGCAGTCCTCAGGGTTACAGGGTTGAGTTTGGGAACTATGGCTACACCTTC.

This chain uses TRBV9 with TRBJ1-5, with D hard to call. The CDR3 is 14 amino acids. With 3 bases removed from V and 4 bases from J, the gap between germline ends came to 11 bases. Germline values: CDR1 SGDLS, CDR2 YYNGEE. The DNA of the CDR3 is TGTGCCAGCAGCGCGGAGGCGCGAAATCAGCCCCAGCATTTT. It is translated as CASSAEARNQPQHF.

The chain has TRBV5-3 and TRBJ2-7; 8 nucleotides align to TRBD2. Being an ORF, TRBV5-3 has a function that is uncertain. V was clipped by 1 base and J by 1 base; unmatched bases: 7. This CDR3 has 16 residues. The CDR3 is CARSLSGRAPSYEQYF. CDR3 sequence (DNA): TGTGCCAGAAGCTTGTCCGGGAGGGCCCCTTCCTACGAGCAGTACTTC.

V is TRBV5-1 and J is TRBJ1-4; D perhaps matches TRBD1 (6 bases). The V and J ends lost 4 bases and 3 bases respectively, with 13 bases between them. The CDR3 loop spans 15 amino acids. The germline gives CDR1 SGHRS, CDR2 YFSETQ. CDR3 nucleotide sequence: TGCGCCAGCAGCACCCAGACAGGCTCTAATGAAAAACTGTTTTTT. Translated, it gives CASSTQTGSNEKLFF.

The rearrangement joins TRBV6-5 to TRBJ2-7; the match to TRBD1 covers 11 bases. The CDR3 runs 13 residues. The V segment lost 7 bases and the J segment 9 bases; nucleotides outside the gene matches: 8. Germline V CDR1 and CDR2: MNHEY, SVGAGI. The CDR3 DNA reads TGTGCCAGCACGGACAGGGGGCGATCGGTGCAGTACTTC. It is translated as CASTDRGRSVQYF.

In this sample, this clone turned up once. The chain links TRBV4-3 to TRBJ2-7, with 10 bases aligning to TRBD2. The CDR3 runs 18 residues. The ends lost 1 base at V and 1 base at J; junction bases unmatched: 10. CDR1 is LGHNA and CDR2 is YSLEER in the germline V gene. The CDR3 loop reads CASSQAEASGGRSYEQYF. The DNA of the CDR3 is TGCGCCAGCAGCCAAGCTGAGGCTAGCGGGGGTCGGTCCTACGAGCAGTACTTC.